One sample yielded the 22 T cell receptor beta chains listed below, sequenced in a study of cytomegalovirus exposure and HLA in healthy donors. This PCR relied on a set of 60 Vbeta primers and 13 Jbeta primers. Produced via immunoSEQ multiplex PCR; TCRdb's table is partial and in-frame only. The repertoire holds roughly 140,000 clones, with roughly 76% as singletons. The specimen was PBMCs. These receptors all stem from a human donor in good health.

DNA of the CDR3: TGTGCCAGTAGTAGTAAGCGAATTTACTACGAGCAGTACTTC. Translation: CASSSKRIYYEQYF. V usage is TRBV19 and J usage is TRBJ2-7; D uncertain. This CDR3 spans 14 amino acids. Trimming stripped 4 bases from V and 3 bases from J, with 13 bases between. Germline V CDR1 and CDR2: LNHDA, SQIVND (reference sequence). The full variable domain, in which reference TRBV19 and TRBJ2-7 provide the parts outside the CDR3, is DGGITQSPKYLFRKEGQNVTLSCEQNLNHDAMYWYRQDPGQGLRLIYYSQIVNDFQKGDIAEGYSVSREKKESFPLTVTSAQKNPTAFYLCASSSKRIYYEQYFGPGTRLTVT.

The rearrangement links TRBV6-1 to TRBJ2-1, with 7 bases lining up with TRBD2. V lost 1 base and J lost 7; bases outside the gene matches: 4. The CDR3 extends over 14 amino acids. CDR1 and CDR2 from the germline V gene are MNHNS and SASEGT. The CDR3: CASSEGGGGNEQFF. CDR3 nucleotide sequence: TGTGCCAGCAGTGAAGGTGGGGGGGGAAATGAGCAGTTCTTC.

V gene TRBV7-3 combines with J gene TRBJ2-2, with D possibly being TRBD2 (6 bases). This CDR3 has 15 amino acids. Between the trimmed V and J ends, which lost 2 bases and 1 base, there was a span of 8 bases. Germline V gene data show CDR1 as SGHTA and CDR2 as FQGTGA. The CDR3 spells CASSLERVNTGELFF. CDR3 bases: TGTGCCAGCAGCTTAGAGCGGGTGAACACCGGGGAGCTGTTTTTT.

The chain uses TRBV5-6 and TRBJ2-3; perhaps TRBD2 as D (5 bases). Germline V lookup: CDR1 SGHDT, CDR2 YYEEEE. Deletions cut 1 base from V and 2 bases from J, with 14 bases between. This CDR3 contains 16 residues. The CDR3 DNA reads TGTGCCAGCAGCTTGAGTTTAGCGCGATCCACAGATACGCAGTATTTT. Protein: CASSLSLARSTDTQYF.

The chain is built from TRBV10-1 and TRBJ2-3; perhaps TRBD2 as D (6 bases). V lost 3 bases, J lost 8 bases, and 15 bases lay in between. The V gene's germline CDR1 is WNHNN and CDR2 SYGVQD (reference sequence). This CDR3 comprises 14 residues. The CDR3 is CASSDQDYPPTQYF. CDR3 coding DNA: TGCGCCAGCAGTGATCAGGACTATCCCCCTACGCAGTATTTT.

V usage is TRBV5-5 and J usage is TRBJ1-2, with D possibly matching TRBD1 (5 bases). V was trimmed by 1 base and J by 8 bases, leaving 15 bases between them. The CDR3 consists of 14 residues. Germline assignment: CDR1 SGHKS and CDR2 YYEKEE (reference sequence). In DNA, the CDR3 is TGTGCCAGCAGCTTGAGCCAGGGAAGGTCAGGCTACACCTTC. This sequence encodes CASSLSQGRSGYTF.

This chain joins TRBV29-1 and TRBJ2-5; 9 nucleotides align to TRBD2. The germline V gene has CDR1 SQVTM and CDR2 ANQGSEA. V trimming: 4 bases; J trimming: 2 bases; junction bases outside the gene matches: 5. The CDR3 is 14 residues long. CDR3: CSVVSGGTQETQYF. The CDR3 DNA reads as TGCAGCGTTGTTAGCGGGGGAACACAAGAGACCCAGTACTTC.

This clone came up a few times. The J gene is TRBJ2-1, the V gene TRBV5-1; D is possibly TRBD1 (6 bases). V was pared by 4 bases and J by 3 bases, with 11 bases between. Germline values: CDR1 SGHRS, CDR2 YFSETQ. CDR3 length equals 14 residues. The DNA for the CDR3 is TGCGCCAGCAGCCCGGGACAAGACTACAATGAGCAGTTCTTC. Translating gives CASSPGQDYNEQFF.

CDR3 sequence reads: CAWSVTPSQTSQYF. Written as DNA, the CDR3 is TGTGCCTGGAGTGTAACCCCGTCCCAGACTTCTCAGTACTTC. The V gene is TRBV30, the J gene TRBJ2-7; D is undetermined. Germline V lookup: CDR1 GTSNPN, CDR2 SVGIG (reference sequence). The CDR3 totals 14 residues. The V and J ends lost 0 bases and 10 bases respectively, with 19 bases between them.

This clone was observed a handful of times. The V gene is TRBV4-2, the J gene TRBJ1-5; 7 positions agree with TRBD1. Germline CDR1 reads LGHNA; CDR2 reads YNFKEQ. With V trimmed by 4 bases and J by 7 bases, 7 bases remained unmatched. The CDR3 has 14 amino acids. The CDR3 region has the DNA TGTGCCAGCAGCCCTGGGACAGAGCCCCAGCCCCAGCATTTT. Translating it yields CASSPGTEPQPQHF.

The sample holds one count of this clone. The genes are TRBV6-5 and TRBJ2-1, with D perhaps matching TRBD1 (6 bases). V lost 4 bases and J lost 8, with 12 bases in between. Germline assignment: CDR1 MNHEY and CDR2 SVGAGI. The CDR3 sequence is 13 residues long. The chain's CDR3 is CASSLGGAHEQFF. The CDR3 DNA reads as TGTGCCAGCAGTTTAGGGGGAGCCCATGAGCAGTTCTTC.

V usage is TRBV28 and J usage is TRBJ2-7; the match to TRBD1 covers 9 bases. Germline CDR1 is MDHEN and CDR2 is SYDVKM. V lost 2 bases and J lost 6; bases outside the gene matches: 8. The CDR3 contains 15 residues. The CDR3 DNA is TGTGCCAGCAGTTTAGGGGGACAGGGAACTTGCGAGCAGTACTTC. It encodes CASSLGGQGTCEQYF.

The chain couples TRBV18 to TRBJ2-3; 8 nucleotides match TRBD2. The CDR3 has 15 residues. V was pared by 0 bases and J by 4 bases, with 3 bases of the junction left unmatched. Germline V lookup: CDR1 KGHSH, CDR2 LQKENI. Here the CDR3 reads CASSPPAGGPDTQYF. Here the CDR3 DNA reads TGTGCCAGCTCACCACCGGCGGGGGGCCCAGATACGCAGTATTTT.

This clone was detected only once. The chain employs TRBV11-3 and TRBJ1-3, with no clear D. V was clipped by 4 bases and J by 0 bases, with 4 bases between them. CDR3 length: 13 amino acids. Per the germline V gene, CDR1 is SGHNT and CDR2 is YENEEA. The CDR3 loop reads CASSSGSGNTIYF. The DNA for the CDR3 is TGTGCCAGCAGCTCGGGCTCTGGAAACACCATATATTTT.

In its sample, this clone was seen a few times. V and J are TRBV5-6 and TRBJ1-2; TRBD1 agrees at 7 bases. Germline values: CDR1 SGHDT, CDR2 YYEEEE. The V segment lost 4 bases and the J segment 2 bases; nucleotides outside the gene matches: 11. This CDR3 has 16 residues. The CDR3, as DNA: TGTGCCAGCAGCCCCCTAGGACAGGCCATCAACTATGGCTACACCTTC. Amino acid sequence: CASSPLGQAINYGYTF. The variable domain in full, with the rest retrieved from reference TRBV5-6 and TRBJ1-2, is DAGVTQSPTHLIKTRGQQVTLRCSPKSGHDTVSWYQQALGQGPQFIFQYYEEEERQRGNFPDRFSGHQFPNYSSELNVNALLLGDSALYLCASSPLGQAINYGYTFGSGTRLTVV.

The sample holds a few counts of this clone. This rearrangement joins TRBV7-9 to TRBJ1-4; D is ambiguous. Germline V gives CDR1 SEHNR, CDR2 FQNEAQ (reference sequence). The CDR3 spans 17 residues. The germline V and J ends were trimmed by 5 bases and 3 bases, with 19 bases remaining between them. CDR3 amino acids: CASSQEQFSFSNEKLFF. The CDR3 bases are TGTGCCAGCAGCCAAGAACAGTTTTCCTTCTCTAATGAAAAACTGTTTTTT.

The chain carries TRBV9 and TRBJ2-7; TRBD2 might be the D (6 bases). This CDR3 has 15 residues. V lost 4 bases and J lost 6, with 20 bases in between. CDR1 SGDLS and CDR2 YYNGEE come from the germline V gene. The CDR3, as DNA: TGTGCCAGCAGCCCAACCGGGACTGCTCTTCGCGAGCAGTACTTC. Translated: CASSPTGTALREQYF.

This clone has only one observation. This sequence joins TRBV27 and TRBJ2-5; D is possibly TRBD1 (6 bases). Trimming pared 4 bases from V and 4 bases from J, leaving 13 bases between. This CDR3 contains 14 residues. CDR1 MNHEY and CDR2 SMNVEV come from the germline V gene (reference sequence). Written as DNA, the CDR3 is TGTGCCAGCAGTTCATCCGGGACAAGAGAGACCCAGTACTTC. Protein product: CASSSSGTRETQYF.

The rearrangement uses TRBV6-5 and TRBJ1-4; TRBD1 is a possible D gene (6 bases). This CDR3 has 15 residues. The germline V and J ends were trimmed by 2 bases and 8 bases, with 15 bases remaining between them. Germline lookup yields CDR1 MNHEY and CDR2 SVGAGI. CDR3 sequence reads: CASSYTHRVQEKLFF. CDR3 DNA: TGTGCCAGCAGTTACACTCACAGGGTCCAGGAAAAACTGTTTTTT.

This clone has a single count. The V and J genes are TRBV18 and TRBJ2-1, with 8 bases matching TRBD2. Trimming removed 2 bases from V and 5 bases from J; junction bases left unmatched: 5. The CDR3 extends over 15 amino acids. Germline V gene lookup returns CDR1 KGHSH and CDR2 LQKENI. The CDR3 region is CASSPFGRGDNEQFF. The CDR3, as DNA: TGTGCCAGCTCACCATTCGGGAGGGGGGACAATGAGCAGTTCTTC.

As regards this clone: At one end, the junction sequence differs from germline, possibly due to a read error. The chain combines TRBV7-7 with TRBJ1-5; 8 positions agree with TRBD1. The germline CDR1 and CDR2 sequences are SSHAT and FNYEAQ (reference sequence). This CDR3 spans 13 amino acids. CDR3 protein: CASSPGQGQPQHF. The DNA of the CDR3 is TGTGCTAGCAGCCCAGGACAGGGTCAGCCCCAGCATTTT. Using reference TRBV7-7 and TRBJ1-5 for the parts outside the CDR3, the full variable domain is GAGVSQSPRYKVTKRGQDVTLRCDPISSHATLYWYQQALGQGPEFLTYFNYEAQPDKSGLPSDRFSAERPEGSISTLTIQRTEQRDSAMYRCASSPGQGQPQHFGDGTRLSIL.

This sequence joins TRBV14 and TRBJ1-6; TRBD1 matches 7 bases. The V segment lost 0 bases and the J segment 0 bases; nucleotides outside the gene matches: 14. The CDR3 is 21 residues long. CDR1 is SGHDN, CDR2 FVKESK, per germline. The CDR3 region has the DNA TGTGCCAGCAGCCAAGAGTTAAGGACAGGATCTTTTTCCTCCTATAATTCACCCCTCCACTTT. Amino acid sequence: CASSQELRTGSFSSYNSPLHF.